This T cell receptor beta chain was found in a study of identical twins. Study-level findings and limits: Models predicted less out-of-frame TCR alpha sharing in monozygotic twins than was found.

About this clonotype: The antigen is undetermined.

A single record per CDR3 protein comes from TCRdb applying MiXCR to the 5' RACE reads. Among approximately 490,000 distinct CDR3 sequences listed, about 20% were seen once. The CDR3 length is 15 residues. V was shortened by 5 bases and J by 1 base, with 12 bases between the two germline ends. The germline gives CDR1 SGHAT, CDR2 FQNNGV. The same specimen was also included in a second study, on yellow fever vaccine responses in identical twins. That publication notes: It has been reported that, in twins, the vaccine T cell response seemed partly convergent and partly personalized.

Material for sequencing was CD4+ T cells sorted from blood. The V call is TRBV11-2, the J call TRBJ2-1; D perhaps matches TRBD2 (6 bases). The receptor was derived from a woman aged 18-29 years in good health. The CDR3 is CASSIGLWSYNEQFF. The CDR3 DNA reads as TGTGCCAGCAGCATCGGACTATGGTCCTACAATGAGCAGTTCTTC.